This entry is about one TCR beta chain. The germline gives CDR1 SGHRS, CDR2 YFSETQ. The CDR3 covers 13 residues. V dropped 9 bases and J dropped 4; count of bases not matched to a gene: 7. This entry is derived from a study of OX40 agonist ivuxolimab in advanced cancers. Some clones are missing from TCRdb's copy, which holds only in-frame ones; the method was immunoSEQ multiplex PCR. The sample records 65,000 to 70,000 clones, approximately 80% being singletons. The sequenced sample was CD4+ or CD8+ T cells sorted from blood, obtained in a trial of the OX40 agonist ivuxolimab. The chain employs TRBV5-1 and TRBJ1-3; TRBD1 agrees at 7 bases. This TCR was recovered from an adult with an advanced solid tumor such as melanoma, head and neck, liver or kidney cancer. The CDR3 is CATKPGQGNTIYF. The CDR3 DNA reads TGCGCCACTAAACCGGGACAGGGAAACACCATATATTTT. The full variable domain, completed using reference TRBV5-1 and TRBJ1-3, is KAGVTQTPRYLIKTRGQQVTLSCSPISGHRSVSWYQQTPGQGLQFLFEYFSETQRNKGNFPGRFSGRQFSNSRSEMNVSTLELGDSALYLCATKPGQGNTIYFGEGSWLTVV.